The 27 T cell receptor beta chains given below trace back to one sample, sequenced in a study of untreated major depressive disorder. Study-wide points: Compared with controls, depressed patients showed more TRBV05-01 (Vbeta 5.1) usage in CD4+ T cells.

The assay was immunoSEQ multiplex PCR, and TCRdb's table has in-frame clones only and misses some. Of about 25,000 clones detected, roughly nine tenths appear once; the ten largest clones hold 0.72%. Their antigens remain unidentified. Sequencing was performed on CD4+ T cells from PBMCs. The receptor source for this set is a woman aged 25 to 39 with major depressive disorder.

The V call is TRBV28, the J call TRBJ1-6; D is possibly TRBD1 (5 bases). The CDR3 has 15 amino acids. The germline V gene has CDR1 MDHEN and CDR2 SYDVKM. Trimming took 4 bases from V and 2 from J, leaving 9 bases between them. DNA for the CDR3: TGTGCCAGCAGTTCAGGGTTCACCTATAATTCACCCCTCCACTTT. The encoded protein is CASSSGFTYNSPLHF.

This chain connects TRBV28 to TRBJ2-1; 7 bases are a match to TRBD2. The junction had 8 bases not matched to a gene; V was cut back by 3 bases and J by 3 bases. CDR3 size: 16 residues. Germline CDR1 reads MDHEN; CDR2 reads SYDVKM. The chain's CDR3 is CASSFWTRAHYNEQFF. The CDR3 coding sequence is TGTGCCAGCAGTTTTTGGACTAGAGCCCACTACAATGAGCAGTTCTTC.

This chain joins TRBV5-1 and TRBJ1-1; no definite D call. The CDR3 length is 14 residues. V lost 0 bases and J 4 bases, leaving 10 bases between the germline ends. Germline lookup yields CDR1 SGHRS and CDR2 YFSETQ. CDR3 sequence (DNA): TGCGCCAGCAGCTTGGCCGGCGTGGGCACTGAAGCTTTCTTT. It specifies CASSLAGVGTEAFF.

This chain links TRBV7-2 with TRBJ1-2, with TRBD1 matching 7 bases. Losses at the gene ends were 5 bases for V and 3 bases for J; bases not matched to a gene: 3. The CDR3 is 13 amino acids. Germline V gives CDR1 SGHTA, CDR2 FQGNSA. The CDR3 sequence: CASSPDRDYGYTF. The CDR3 DNA follows: TGTGCCAGCAGCCCCGACAGGGACTATGGCTACACCTTC.

V gene TRBV6-1 combines with J gene TRBJ1-5; D unresolved. The CDR3 consists of 15 residues. Germline CDR1 is MNHNS and CDR2 is SASEGT. Trimming left V 6 bases short and J 8 bases short, with 20 bases between. This CDR3 reads CASRGFGRGFEPQHF. CDR3 DNA sequence: TGTGCCAGCAGGGGTTTCGGACGGGGTTTTGAGCCCCAGCATTTT.

This clone turned up a few times. V and J are TRBV28 and TRBJ1-2; maybe TRBD1 (5 bases). V shed 7 bases and J shed 4 bases, with 10 bases lying between them. The CDR3 covers 12 residues. Germline lookup yields CDR1 MDHEN and CDR2 SYDVKM. In DNA, the CDR3 is TGTGCCAGCACCGACAGTCCCTATGGCTACACCTTC. Translating it yields CASTDSPYGYTF.

The rearrangement links TRBV5-4 to TRBJ2-1, with 8 nucleotides matching TRBD2. From germline, CDR1 is SGHNT and CDR2 YYREEE (reference sequence). The CDR3 sequence is 12 residues long. Here the CDR3 DNA reads TGTGTCACCACCATCCCGGGAGGGGAGCAGTTCTTC. It codes for CVTTIPGGEQFF.

With regard to this clone: This specimen includes other DNA sequences encoding the same CDR3. The chain employs TRBV10-3 and TRBJ1-5; D unresolved. Trimming took 4 bases from V and 2 from J, leaving 6 bases between them. In germline, CDR1 is ENHRY, CDR2 SYGVKD. The CDR3 has 13 residues. CDR3 sequence: CAISGGGNQPQHF. The CDR3, as DNA: TGTGCCATCAGTGGGGGAGGCAATCAGCCCCAGCATTTT.

CDR3 nucleotide sequence: TGCGCCAGCAGCCAAGAGAGCAGGACCGCCTACGAGCAGTACTTC. It specifies CASSQESRTAYEQYF. The V gene is TRBV4-1, the J gene TRBJ2-7; D remains ambiguous. Germline V gene lookup returns CDR1 MGHRA and CDR2 YSYEKL. Trimming shortened V by 0 bases and J by 2 bases, and 11 bases separated the two germline ends. The CDR3 spans 15 residues.

This clone was seen only once. The V call is TRBV6-1, the J call TRBJ1-6, with D hard to call. CDR1 is MNHNS, CDR2 SASEGT, per germline. The CDR3 has 13 residues. The V gene lost 0 bases and the J gene lost 13 bases, with 10 bases spanning the gap. The CDR3 loop is CASSEAINRPLHF. CDR3 nucleotide sequence: TGTGCCAGCAGTGAAGCGATCAATCGTCCCCTCCACTTT.

The CDR3 reads CASRQGAPGYTF. DNA for the CDR3: TGTGCCAGCAGGCAGGGGGCTCCTGGCTACACCTTC. The chain links TRBV2 to TRBJ1-2, with TRBD1 matching over 8 bases. CDR3 length: 12 residues. Germline assignment: CDR1 SNHLY and CDR2 FYNNEI. V dropped 6 bases and J dropped 7; count of bases not matched to a gene: 4.

The chain is built from TRBV29-1 and TRBJ2-2; D tentatively reads TRBD1 or TRBD2 (5 bases each). CDR3 length equals 11 residues. CDR1 is SQVTM, CDR2 ANQGSEA, per germline. V was pared by 4 bases and J by 5 bases, with 5 bases between. The CDR3 region is CSVGGTGELFF. CDR3 in DNA: TGCAGCGTTGGGGGGACCGGGGAGCTGTTTTTT.

The J gene is TRBJ2-7, the V gene TRBV5-4; perhaps TRBD2 as D (6 bases). Per germline, CDR1 SGHNT and CDR2 YYREEE (reference sequence). V lost 3 bases and J 3 bases, leaving 10 bases between the germline ends. CDR3 size: 13 residues. In nucleotides, the CDR3 is TGTGCCAGCAGCTCTCCGGGGGTCTACGAGCAGTACTTC. It yields the protein CASSSPGVYEQYF.

This clone was observed a handful of times. The chain couples TRBV7-8 to TRBJ1-2; D gene unclear. Trimming pared 5 bases from V and 8 bases from J, leaving 18 bases between. This CDR3 is built from 14 residues. Per germline, CDR1 SGHVS and CDR2 FQNEAQ. The CDR3 spells CASSHEGPGFGYTF. CDR3 in DNA: TGTGCCAGCAGCCATGAAGGACCGGGATTCGGCTACACCTTC.

This clone was recorded once. The V call is TRBV5-6, the J call TRBJ2-5; 8 nucleotides agree with TRBD2. With 4 bases clipped from V and 5 bases from J, the junction kept 10 bases outside the gene matches. From germline, CDR1 is SGHDT and CDR2 YYEEEE. The CDR3 is 15 residues long. The CDR3 is CASSARRLASETQYF. The DNA of the CDR3 is TGTGCCAGCAGCGCCAGAAGACTAGCGTCGGAGACCCAGTACTTC.

V gene TRBV7-2 combines with J gene TRBJ2-3; TRBD1 or TRBD2 may be the D gene (6 bases each). The CDR3 consists of 14 residues. CDR1 SGHTA and CDR2 FQGNSA come from the germline V gene. Trimming cost V 5 bases and J 8 bases, with 17 bases left between them. CDR3 bases: TGTGCCAGCAGCCCCTCATGGGGGGCGCCTACGCAGTATTTT. Amino acids: CASSPSWGAPTQYF.

The J gene is TRBJ2-7, the V gene TRBV5-6; D is unresolved. The CDR3 sequence is 14 residues long. Germline V CDR1 and CDR2: SGHDT, YYEEEE. V lost 0 bases, J lost 3 bases, and 10 bases lay in between. CDR3: CASSLEAGLYEQYF. The CDR3 coding sequence is TGTGCCAGCAGCTTGGAAGCAGGCCTCTACGAGCAGTACTTC.

The chain joins TRBV6-1 to TRBJ2-7; 7 bases agree with TRBD2. There are 15 residues in the CDR3. Per germline, CDR1 MNHNS and CDR2 SASEGT. V dropped 0 bases and J dropped 3; count of bases not matched to a gene: 5. Written as DNA, the CDR3 is TGTGCCAGCAGTGAAGCCTTCCGGGGGGACTACGAGCAGTACTTC. Translation gives CASSEAFRGDYEQYF.

The V call is TRBV11-2, the J call TRBJ1-1; D is uncertain. CDR3 length: 11 residues. Germline loops: CDR1 SGHAT, CDR2 FQNNGV. The V and J ends lost 5 bases and 3 bases respectively, with 4 bases between them. The DNA of the CDR3 is TGTGCCAGCAGCCTATACACTGAAGCTTTCTTT. Translated, it gives CASSLYTEAFF.

The rearrangement uses TRBV4-3 and TRBJ2-2; D call uncertain. Per germline, CDR1 LGHNA and CDR2 YSLEER. V lost 0 bases, J lost 4 bases, and 15 bases lay in between. The CDR3 extends over 17 amino acids. This CDR3 is CASSQDSFTEGTGELFF. CDR3 nucleotide sequence: TGCGCCAGCAGCCAAGATTCGTTCACCGAAGGCACCGGGGAGCTGTTTTTT.

This chain links TRBV28 with TRBJ1-6, with a tentative D call TRBD1 (5 bases). Looked up from germline, CDR1 is MDHEN and CDR2 is SYDVKM. V lost 5 bases, J lost 4 bases, and 9 bases lay in between. This CDR3 contains 14 residues. The CDR3 DNA reads as TGTGCCAGCAGTCCCCAGGGTTATAATTCACCCCTCCACTTT. It codes for CASSPQGYNSPLHF.

The gene calls are TRBV9 and TRBJ2-1; 8 nucleotides line up with TRBD1. V lost 2 bases to trimming and J lost 5 bases; unmatched junction nucleotides: 6. This CDR3 region has 15 residues. CDR1 is SGDLS, CDR2 YYNGEE, per germline. The CDR3 here is CASSVLTGANNEQFF. CDR3 nucleotide sequence: TGTGCCAGCAGCGTCCTGACAGGGGCGAACAATGAGCAGTTCTTC.

The CDR3 DNA reads TGTGCCAGCAGTTACTCGCCAGGCGGCTACACCTTC. This codes for CASSYSPGGYTF. The chain employs TRBV6-6 and TRBJ1-2, with D unresolved. Germline assignment: CDR1 MNHNY and CDR2 SVGAGI (reference sequence). The CDR3 runs 12 residues. V was trimmed by 0 bases and J by 8 bases, leaving 7 bases between them.

The genes are TRBV7-8 and TRBJ2-2; possible D gene TRBD2, 5 bases. Germline CDR1 SGHVS, CDR2 FQNEAQ. Trimming took off 0 bases at V and 3 bases at J, with 5 bases between the two ends. The CDR3 totals 14 residues. The CDR3 bases are TGTGCCAGCAGCTTAGCGGGAGACACCGGGGAGCTGTTTTTT. Encoded protein: CASSLAGDTGELFF. The whole variable domain, remainder taken from reference TRBV7-8 and TRBJ2-2, is GAGVSQSPRYKVAKRGQDVALRCDPISGHVSLFWYQQALGQGPEFLTYFQNEAQLDKSGLPSDRFFAERPEGSVSTLKIQRTQQEDSAVYLCASSLAGDTGELFFGEGSRLTVL.

This chain uses TRBV29-1 with TRBJ2-3; D remains ambiguous. CDR1 and CDR2 (germline): SQVTM, ANQGSEA. V was shortened by 5 bases and J by 1 base, with 7 bases between the two germline ends. The CDR3 length is 12 residues. The CDR3 DNA reads TGCAGCGTTTCACCGGGCACAGATACGCAGTATTTT. It encodes CSVSPGTDTQYF.

The chain couples TRBV7-9 to TRBJ1-5; no reliable D call. The V end lost 5 bases, the J end lost 5 bases, and 10 bases lay between the germline ends. Germline CDR1 is SEHNR and CDR2 is FQNEAQ (reference sequence). CDR3 size: 13 residues. The CDR3 coding sequence is TGTGCCAGCAGCCTTCATCAGGATCAGCCCCAGCATTTT. Protein product: CASSLHQDQPQHF.

The chain has TRBV2 and TRBJ2-5; TRBD1 matches 8 bases. Germline values: CDR1 SNHLY, CDR2 FYNNEI. The CDR3 totals 14 residues. Germline trimming cut 8 bases from V and 5 bases from J; bases unmatched to any gene: 10. The CDR3 DNA follows: TGTGCCAGCGGCAGGGGGCGCGAGATTGAGACCCAGTACTTC. It specifies CASGRGREIETQYF.